Each of the 17 T cell receptor beta chains below was sequenced from the same sample in a study of neoadjuvant anti-PD-1 for oral cavity cancer (dated by TCRdb to 2020 to 2023). Receptor amplification or capture employed the immunoSEQ multiplex PCR assay. What TCRdb holds here is the immuneACCESS table cut down to in-frame rearrangements. Part of the clones is not present; checked against another copy, under half of the missing clones reflect an unresolved V gene, and the others are unexplained. Counted in this sample were more than 25,000 clones; about 80% of them appeared once. About 3.4% of the sample comes from the top ten. The sample's time point, from its label and the paper: after neoadjuvant nivolumab, at surgical resection. This specimen consisted of PBMCs, obtained after nivolumab (anti-PD-1) treatment. The receptors were sampled from a person between 40 and 80 years old with oral cavity squamous cell carcinoma.

This clone was picked up a small number of times. The J gene is TRBJ2-2, the V gene TRBV7-2; 7 positions match TRBD1. This CDR3 is 16 amino acids long. V was pared by 2 bases and J by 0 bases, with 3 bases of the junction left unmatched. Germline V gene data show CDR1 as SGHTA and CDR2 as FQGNSA. This CDR3 reads CASSLLGTANTGELFF. CDR3 nucleotides: TGTGCCAGCAGCTTACTCGGGACAGCGAACACCGGGGAGCTGTTTTTT. The complete variable domain, with remaining parts taken from reference TRBV7-2 and TRBJ2-2, reads GAGVSQSPSNKVTEKGKDVELRCDPISGHTALYWYRQSLGQGLEFLIYFQGNSAPDKSGLPSDRFSAERTGGSVSTLTIQRTQQEDSAVYLCASSLLGTANTGELFFGEGSRLTVL.

The gene calls are TRBV2 and TRBJ1-5, with D tentatively TRBD1 (5 bases). CDR1 is SNHLY, CDR2 FYNNEI, per germline. The CDR3 spans 13 residues. V dropped 5 bases and J dropped 5 bases, with 10 bases sitting between them. The CDR3 here is CASSRGSDQPQHF. The CDR3 DNA sequence: TGTGCCAGCAGTCGGGGCAGCGATCAGCCCCAGCATTTT.

The chain links TRBV19 to TRBJ1-1; the match to TRBD1 covers 7 bases. CDR3 size: 15 residues. Germline CDR1 LNHDA, CDR2 SQIVND (reference sequence). The V gene end was trimmed by 3 bases and the J gene end by 2 bases; junction bases not matched to a gene: 6. In DNA, the CDR3 is TGTGCCAGTAGTATTTCGACAGGGAGAAACACTGAAGCTTTCTTT. This codes for CASSISTGRNTEAFF.

The chain has TRBV7-9 and TRBJ2-3; possibly TRBD1 for D (6 bases). Germline CDR1 is SEHNR and CDR2 is FQNEAQ (reference sequence). V was cut by 5 bases and J by 4 bases, with 13 bases left in between. There are 14 residues in the CDR3. The CDR3: CASSPGQGPDTQYF. CDR3 DNA sequence: TGTGCCAGCAGCCCCGGGCAGGGGCCAGATACGCAGTATTTT.

V gene TRBV9 combines with J gene TRBJ2-5; 7 bases are a match to TRBD1. CDR3 length equals 16 residues. The V gene's germline CDR1 is SGDLS and CDR2 YYNGEE. V lost 3 bases, J lost 2 bases, and 10 bases stayed unmatched. CDR3 in amino acids: CASSARPTGVQETQYF. For the CDR3, the DNA is TGTGCCAGCAGCGCCCGACCAACAGGGGTGCAAGAGACCCAGTACTTC.

V and J are TRBV7-2 and TRBJ1-1; D might be TRBD1 (5 bases). Trimming took 1 base from V and 1 from J, leaving 7 bases between them. CDR3 length equals 14 residues. The germline gives CDR1 SGHTA, CDR2 FQGNSA. The chain's CDR3 is CASSLDRRNTEAFF. The CDR3 coding sequence is TGTGCCAGCAGCTTAGACAGGAGGAACACTGAAGCTTTCTTT. The complete variable domain, with remaining parts taken from reference TRBV7-2 and TRBJ1-1, reads GAGVSQSPSNKVTEKGKDVELRCDPISGHTALYWYRQSLGQGLEFLIYFQGNSAPDKSGLPSDRFSAERTGGSVSTLTIQRTQQEDSAVYLCASSLDRRNTEAFFGQGTRLTVV.

The chain carries TRBV28 and TRBJ1-5; D possibly corresponds to TRBD1 (5 bases). There are 14 residues in the CDR3. CDR1 and CDR2 from the germline V gene are MDHEN and SYDVKM. With 1 base removed from V and 5 bases from J, the gap between germline ends came to 9 bases. The CDR3 sequence: CASSLSPGYQPQHF. The CDR3 coding sequence is TGTGCCAGCAGTTTATCTCCAGGGTATCAGCCCCAGCATTTT.

The chain's CDR3 is CASSPGGSFNQPQHF. The CDR3 DNA reads as TGTGCCAGCAGTCCCGGGGGTAGCTTCAATCAGCCCCAGCATTTT. The chain links TRBV27 to TRBJ1-5; D is perhaps TRBD1 (5 bases). CDR3 length: 15 amino acids. With 5 bases removed from V and 3 bases from J, the gap between germline ends came to 14 bases. CDR1 is MNHEY and CDR2 is SMNVEV in the germline V gene (reference sequence).

The chain is built from TRBV10-3 and TRBJ2-1, with D possibly called TRBD1 or TRBD2 (6 bases each). The V gene lost 2 bases and the J gene lost 10 bases, with 18 bases spanning the gap. Germline CDR1 is ENHRY and CDR2 is SYGVKD. The CDR3 totals 15 residues. DNA for the CDR3: TGTGCCATCAGTGAGAACGCCCAAGGGGGGCACGAGCAGTTCTTC. Its translation: CAISENAQGGHEQFF.

The chain is built from TRBV7-9 and TRBJ2-7, with no clear D. CDR3 length equals 15 residues. V was cut by 5 bases and J by 2 bases, with 16 bases left in between. Germline V gene sequence: CDR1 SEHNR, CDR2 FQNEAQ (reference sequence). CDR3 region: CASSPTVARTYEQYF. The CDR3 DNA is TGTGCCAGCAGCCCCACAGTAGCCAGGACCTACGAGCAGTACTTC.

The chain recombines TRBV7-9 with TRBJ1-2, with TRBD1 as a possible D gene (5 bases). V was shortened by 5 bases and J by 5 bases, with 12 bases between the two germline ends. The CDR3 is made up of 13 amino acids. The germline V gene has CDR1 SEHNR and CDR2 FQNEAQ (reference sequence). The CDR3 sequence is CASSMGLRYGYTF. The CDR3 DNA reads as TGTGCCAGCAGCATGGGACTTCGATATGGCTACACCTTC.

Only a few counts were recorded for this clone. This chain joins TRBV19 and TRBJ1-2, with 8 bases identical to TRBD1. Looked up from germline, CDR1 is LNHDA and CDR2 is SQIVND (reference sequence). The V gene end was trimmed by 4 bases and the J gene end by 4 bases; junction bases not matched to a gene: 2. CDR3 length equals 13 residues. The CDR3 DNA is TGTGCCAGTAGTAGACAGGGGACCTATGGCTACACCTTC. Residues: CASSRQGTYGYTF.

This sequence joins TRBV4-1 and TRBJ1-1; unclear D gene. The V end lost 5 bases, the J end lost 2 bases, and 9 bases lay between the germline ends. CDR1 MGHRA and CDR2 YSYEKL come from the germline V gene. The CDR3 consists of 13 residues. The CDR3 here is CASSYTVNTEAFF. CDR3 nucleotides: TGCGCCAGCAGCTATACAGTTAACACTGAAGCTTTCTTT.

This rearrangement joins TRBV7-2 to TRBJ2-7; D is uncertain. This CDR3 has 13 amino acids. The germline V and J ends were trimmed by 0 bases and 3 bases, with 6 bases remaining between them. Germline values: CDR1 SGHTA, CDR2 FQGNSA. The CDR3 region has the DNA TGTGCCAGCAGCTTAGCCAACCACTACGAGCAGTACTTC. Its translation: CASSLANHYEQYF.

The rearrangement uses TRBV2 and TRBJ2-2; D unclear. The CDR3 contains 14 residues. Germline-derived CDR1 and CDR2 are SNHLY and FYNNEI. V was cut by 7 bases and J by 0 bases, with 9 bases left in between. The CDR3 DNA sequence: TGTGCCAGCAAAATAGAAACGAACACCGGGGAGCTGTTTTTT. Protein: CASKIETNTGELFF. Based on the CDR3 plus reference TRBV2 and TRBJ2-2, the full variable domain is EPEVTQTPSHQVTQMGQEVILRCVPISNHLYFYWYRQILGQKVEFLVSFYNNEISEKSEIFDDQFSVERPDGSNFTLKIRSTKLEDSAMYFCASKIETNTGELFFGEGSRLTVL.

The V and J genes are TRBV6-5 and TRBJ2-7; tentatively, D is TRBD2 (6 bases). CDR3 length equals 15 residues. The ends were cut back, 6 bases at V and 0 bases at J, with 15 bases in the middle. From germline, CDR1 is MNHEY and CDR2 SVGAGI. The CDR3 loop reads CASRSPGGSSYEQYF. Written as DNA, the CDR3 is TGTGCCAGCAGATCCCCTGGGGGGAGCTCCTACGAGCAGTACTTC.

This chain links TRBV6-6 with TRBJ1-5; D perhaps matches TRBD1 (6 bases). CDR3 length: 15 residues. V lost 7 bases, J lost 7 bases, and 20 bases lay in between. Per the germline V gene, CDR1 is MNHNY and CDR2 is SVGAGI (reference sequence). The CDR3 nucleotides read TGTGCCAGCAACCCGGGACATCGGCTAGGCCAGCCCCAGCATTTT. It yields the protein CASNPGHRLGQPQHF.